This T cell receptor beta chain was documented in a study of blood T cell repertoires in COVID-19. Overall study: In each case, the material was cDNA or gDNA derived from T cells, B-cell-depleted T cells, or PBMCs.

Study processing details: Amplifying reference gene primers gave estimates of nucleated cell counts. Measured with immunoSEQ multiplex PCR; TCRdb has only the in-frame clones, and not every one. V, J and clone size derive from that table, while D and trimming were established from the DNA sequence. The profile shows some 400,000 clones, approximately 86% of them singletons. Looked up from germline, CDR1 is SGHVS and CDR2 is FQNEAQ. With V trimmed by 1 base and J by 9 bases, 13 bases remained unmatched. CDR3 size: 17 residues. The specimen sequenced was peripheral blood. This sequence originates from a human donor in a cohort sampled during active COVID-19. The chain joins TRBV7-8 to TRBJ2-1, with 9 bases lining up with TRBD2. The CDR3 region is CASSLGMVAGVSSEQFF. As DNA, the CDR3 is TGTGCCAGCAGCTTAGGAATGGTAGCGGGAGTTTCAAGTGAGCAGTTCTTC.